This record covers a single TCR beta chain. Its specificity is not known. One entry per CDR3 protein, called by TCRdb with MiXCR from the 5' RACE reads. The table shows almost 550,000 distinct CDR3 sequences, with roughly 21% occurring only once. V lost 6 bases to trimming and J lost 4 bases; unmatched junction nucleotides: 7. In germline, CDR1 is MNHEY, CDR2 SVGEGT. This CDR3 is built from 15 residues. This record comes from a study of T-cell memory formation after mild COVID-19. Study-wide points: CD4+ contracting clones lay mainly in CM and EM, CD8+ ones in EMRA.

The rearrangement uses TRBV6-2 or TRBV6-3 and TRBJ1-2, with TRBD1 matching 11 bases. This clonotype was obtained from an adult woman who had mild COVID-19 (a few samples of this study predate the infection). Cell type and time point are not known. Source material: PBMCs or a T cell subset sorted from them (not recorded which). The CDR3 is CASRLWTGGGYGYTF. CDR3 nucleotide sequence: TGTGCCAGCAGACTCTGGACAGGGGGCGGCTATGGCTACACCTTC.